These T cell receptor beta chains were read from a single sample in a study of T cells in Graves' hyperthyroidism and ophthalmopathy. In TCRdb, the multiplex PCR reads were re-called with MiXCR into one record per CDR3 protein. Among around 620,000 distinct CDR3 sequences listed, around 46% were seen once. Sequenced: peripheral blood or thyroid tissue (not recorded which). These receptors all come from an adult woman with Graves' disease, either hyperthyroidism or ophthalmopathy (not recorded which). Each CDR3 is given with its conserved first and last residue. D genes are given only for firm matches. Clone size appears in some rows only: once, few, many, or a class for an expanded clone.

J,D,V,size,CDR3,DNA
TRBJ1-2,TRBD1,TRBV25-1,NA,CATMGQAPYGYTF,TGTGCCACTATGGGACAGGCACCCTATGGCTACACCTTC
TRBJ1-5,NA,TRBV2,many,CASSRGGVEPQHF,TGTGCCAGCAGCCGAGGGGGAGTAGAGCCCCAGCATTTT
TRBJ1-5,TRBD1,TRBV11-2,many,CASSTSGGHNQPQHF,TGTGCCAGCAGCACCTCAGGGGGCCACAATCAGCCCCAGCATTTT
TRBJ2-6,NA,TRBV6-5,many,CASKRGSGANVLTF,TGTGCCAGCAAACGAGGTTCTGGGGCCAACGTCCTGACTTTC
TRBJ2-7,NA,TRBV11-2,NA,CASSPGHYYEQYF,TGTGCCAGCAGCCCCGGACACTACTACGAGCAGTACTTC
TRBJ1-4,NA,TRBV6-5,NA,CASSYGAGETLFF,TGTGCCAGCAGTTACGGGGCAGGGGAGACACTGTTTTTT
TRBJ2-3,NA,TRBV12-3/TRBV12-4,few,CASSSRDTQYF,TGTGCCAGCAGTTCCAGGGATACGCAGTATTTT
TRBJ2-2,NA,TRBV30,few,CAWSDENTGELFF,TGTGCCTGGTCGGACGAGAACACCGGGGAGCTGTTTTTT
TRBJ2-5,TRBD1,TRBV12-3/TRBV12-4,many,CASSRASQGVTQYF,TGTGCCAGCAGTAGGGCCTCTCAGGGGGTGACCCAGTACTTC
TRBJ1-5,NA,TRBV5-6,many,CASSLGSSVGWVSGNQPQHF,TGTGCCAGCAGCTTGGGATCCAGCGTAGGATGGGTCTCCGGCAATCAGCCCCAGCATTTT
TRBJ1-4,NA,TRBV9,NA,CASSLASTRGEKLFF,TGTGCCAGCAGCCTAGCTTCGACGAGGGGCGAAAAACTGTTTTTT
TRBJ2-7,NA,TRBV28,NA,CASRYGSEQYF,TGTGCCAGCCGTTATGGGAGCGAGCAGTACTTC
TRBJ2-7,NA,TRBV6-1,many,CASSRWGTYEQYF,TGTGCCAGCAGCCGGTGGGGTACCTACGAGCAGTACTTC
TRBJ2-3,NA,TRBV7-9,NA,CASSPVFSRDDRDTQYF,TGTGCCAGCAGCCCCGTCTTCTCTCGGGACGACCGAGATACGCAGTATTTT
TRBJ2-7,TRBD1,TRBV15,NA,CATSRRDRDEQYF,TGTGCCACCAGCAGAAGGGACAGGGACGAGCAGTACTTC
TRBJ1-1,TRBD1,TRBV29-1,NA,CSGRQGVNTEAFF,TGCAGCGGCAGACAGGGCGTGAACACTGAAGCTTTCTTT
TRBJ2-7,NA,TRBV5-1,many,CASSLSGEQYF,TGCGCCAGCAGCTTGAGCGGGGAGCAGTACTTC
TRBJ2-1,NA,TRBV7-2,few,CASSFVLRGNEQFF,TGTGCCAGCAGCTTTGTTCTACGGGGGAATGAGCAGTTCTTC
TRBJ1-5,NA,TRBV24-1,NA,CATSGSQGSNQPQHF,TGTGCCACCAGCGGGTCACAGGGTAGCAATCAGCCCCAGCATTTT
TRBJ1-1,NA,TRBV5-1,many,CASSLDILNTEAFF,TGCGCCAGCAGCTTGGACATACTGAACACTGAAGCTTTCTTT
TRBJ1-2,TRBD1,TRBV2,NA,CASIPGTGGSVEGYTF,TGTGCCAGCATCCCCGGGACAGGGGGATCGGTGGAAGGCTACACCTTC
TRBJ1-6,NA,TRBV20-1,NA,CSASGLRAVNNSPLHF,TGCAGTGCTAGCGGACTCCGGGCAGTTAATAATTCACCCCTCCACTTT
TRBJ2-7,TRBD1,TRBV2,many,CASSTGGWEQYF,TGTGCCAGCAGTACAGGGGGCTGGGAGCAGTACTTC
TRBJ2-5,TRBD2,TRBV20-1,many,CSARDLTLAGGF,TGCAGTGCTAGAGACCTGACGCTAGCGGGAGGCTTC
TRBJ1-6,TRBD1,TRBV10-3,NA,CAISERGQGGSPLHF,TGTGCCATCAGTGAGCGAGGACAGGGCGGATCACCCCTCCACTTT
TRBJ2-7,NA,TRBV20-1,NA,CSATDSEQYF,TGCAGTGCGACTGACAGCGAGCAGTACTTC
TRBJ2-7,NA,TRBV7-9,many,CASSLRGVVDEQYF,TGTGCCAGCAGCTTACGGGGCGTTGTCGACGAGCAGTACTTC
TRBJ2-2,TRBD1,TRBV15,many,CATSAFGTGTGELFF,TGTGCCACCAGTGCTTTCGGGACAGGGACCGGGGAGCTGTTTTTT
TRBJ1-5,NA,TRBV25-1,few,CASTISSPAQPQHF,TGTGCCAGCACTATATCCTCACCTGCTCAGCCCCAGCATTTT
TRBJ2-1,NA,TRBV5-1,NA,CASSLEDSRVNEQFF,TGCGCCAGCAGCTTGGAGGACAGTAGGGTAAATGAGCAGTTCTTC
TRBJ1-2,NA,TRBV7-6,many,CASSLTGGPEGYTF,TGTGCCAGCAGCTTAACAGGCGGACCGGAAGGCTACACCTTC
TRBJ1-1,NA,TRBV30,few,CAWSGSAHLEAFF,TGTGCCTGGAGTGGTTCGGCCCACCTTGAAGCTTTCTTT
TRBJ1-6,NA,TRBV30,few,CAWTGSGNSPLHF,TGTGCCTGGACAGGGTCGGGAAATTCACCCCTCCACTTT
TRBJ1-4,TRBD1,TRBV12-3/TRBV12-4,NA,CASSWPGQVLEKLFF,TGTGCCAGCAGTTGGCCGGGACAGGTTCTAGAAAAACTGTTTTTT
TRBJ2-7,NA,TRBV12-3/TRBV12-4,many,CASNPGGPSSEQYF,TGTGCCAGCAACCCCGGGGGCCCCAGCTCCGAGCAGTACTTC
TRBJ1-5,TRBD1,TRBV11-2,NA,CASSDRFPGQEYNQPQHF,TGTGCCAGCAGTGATAGATTTCCGGGACAGGAGTACAATCAGCCCCAGCATTTT
TRBJ2-7,NA,TRBV9,NA,CASSGSRDGSTYEQYF,TGTGCCAGCAGCGGATCCCGGGACGGGTCCACCTACGAGCAGTACTTC
TRBJ2-7,TRBD1,TRBV4-2,few,CASSHRDRGRHEQYF,TGTGCCAGCAGCCATAGGGACAGGGGAAGGCACGAGCAGTACTTC
TRBJ1-5,TRBD1,TRBV7-9,many,CASSSDRVRQPQHF,TGTGCCAGCAGCTCAGACAGGGTACGTCAGCCCCAGCATTTT
TRBJ1-1,NA,TRBV12-3/TRBV12-4,once,CASSGNWGGSEAFF,TGTGCCAGCAGCGGCAACTGGGGAGGCAGTGAAGCTTTCTTT
TRBJ1-1,TRBD1,TRBV7-9,NA,CASSRTGGLVEAFF,TGTGCCAGCAGCCGGACAGGGGGTTTGGTTGAAGCTTTCTTT
TRBJ1-2,TRBD1,TRBV2,few,CASSDRSTGKSGYTF,TGTGCCAGCAGTGATCGATCGACAGGGAAAAGCGGCTACACCTTC
TRBJ1-3,NA,TRBV7-9,NA,CASSPGWGTGNTIYF,TGTGCCAGCAGCCCCGGCTGGGGAACCGGAAACACCATATATTTT
TRBJ1-2,NA,TRBV7-9,NA,CASSFLTGIYGYTF,TGTGCCAGCAGTTTCCTCACAGGGATTTATGGCTACACCTTC
TRBJ2-3,NA,TRBV6-4,once,CASKGLSRDTQYF,TGTGCCAGCAAGGGACTGAGCAGAGATACGCAGTATTTT
TRBJ2-5,NA,TRBV20-1,NA,CSATGSKETQYF,TGCAGTGCCACAGGGTCTAAAGAGACCCAGTACTTC
TRBJ2-5,NA,TRBV20-1,once,CSASPVGGQETQYF,TGCAGTGCTAGCCCGGTGGGGGGCCAAGAGACCCAGTACTTC
TRBJ1-1,TRBD1,TRBV5-1,many,CASSLTGGMNTEAFF,TGCGCCAGCAGCTTGACAGGGGGCATGAACACTGAAGCTTTCTTT
TRBJ2-7,TRBD1,TRBV2,NA,CASREVQGAYEQYF,TGTGCCAGCAGGGAAGTGCAGGGGGCCTACGAGCAGTACTTC
TRBJ2-6,TRBD1,TRBV29-1,NA,CSVLRGYSGANVLTF,TGCAGCGTTCTCAGGGGGTACTCTGGGGCCAACGTCCTGACTTTC
TRBJ1-1,NA,TRBV20-1,few,CSASSPVMNTEAFF,TGCAGTGCTAGTTCGCCAGTCATGAACACTGAAGCTTTCTTT
TRBJ2-2,TRBD2,TRBV20-1,NA,CSALAGESTGELFF,TGCAGTGCTCTAGCGGGAGAGTCCACCGGGGAGCTGTTTTTT
TRBJ1-5,NA,TRBV7-8,NA,CASSLGMVSYSQPQHF,TGTGCCAGCAGCTTAGGGATGGTTTCATATAGTCAGCCCCAGCATTTT
TRBJ2-7,TRBD2,TRBV7-6,many,CASSKRLAGSEQYF,TGTGCCAGCAGCAAGCGACTAGCGGGTTCCGAGCAGTACTTC
TRBJ2-5,NA,TRBV10-3,NA,CAISEPLSNQPQYF,TGTGCCATCAGTGAGCCCCTTAGCAATCAGCCCCAGTACTTC
TRBJ2-5,NA,TRBV18,NA,CASSRPLALQETQYF,TGTGCCAGCTCACGACCCCTAGCGCTCCAAGAGACCCAGTACTTC
TRBJ2-7,NA,TRBV20-1,NA,CSASGGSPYEQYF,TGCAGTGCCAGTGGCGGCAGCCCCTACGAGCAGTACTTC
TRBJ1-5,NA,TRBV7-8,many,CASSQNGNQPQHF,TGTGCCAGCAGCCAGAATGGCAATCAGCCCCAGCATTTT
TRBJ2-6,TRBD1,TRBV7-6,NA,CASSFRGTISGANVLTF,TGTGCCAGCAGCTTCAGGGGGACGATCTCTGGGGCCAACGTCCTGACTTTC